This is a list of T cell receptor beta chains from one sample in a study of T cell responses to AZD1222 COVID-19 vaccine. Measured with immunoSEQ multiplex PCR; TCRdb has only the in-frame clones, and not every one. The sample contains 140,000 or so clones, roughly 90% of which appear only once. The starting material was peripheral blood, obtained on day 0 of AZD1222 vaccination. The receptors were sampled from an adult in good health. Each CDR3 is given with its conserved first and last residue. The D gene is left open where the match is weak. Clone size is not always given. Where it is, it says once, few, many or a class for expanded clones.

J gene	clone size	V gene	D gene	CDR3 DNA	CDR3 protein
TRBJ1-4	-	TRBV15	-	TGTGCCACCAGCAGATTCCAGGGAGGAGGAAATGAAAAACTGTTTTTT	CATSRFQGGGNEKLFF
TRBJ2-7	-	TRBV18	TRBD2	TGTGCCAGCTCACCAGAAGGACTAGCGGGAGGATACGAGCAGTACTTC	CASSPEGLAGGYEQYF
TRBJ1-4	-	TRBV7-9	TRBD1	TGTGCCAGCAGCTTTACGGGACAGGGGAAGTATGAAAAACTGTTTTTT	CASSFTGQGKYEKLFF
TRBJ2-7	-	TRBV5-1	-	TGCGCCAGCAGCTTGTCAGGGCAGTCCTACGAGCAGTACTTC	CASSLSGQSYEQYF
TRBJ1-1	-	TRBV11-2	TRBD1	TGTGCCAGCAGCCTAGGGACAGGGAACACTGAAGCTTTCTTT	CASSLGTGNTEAFF
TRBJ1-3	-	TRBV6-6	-	TGTGCCAGCAGTCCCGGAGGAGGCGTAAGCTCTGGAAACACCATATATTTT	CASSPGGGVSSGNTIYF
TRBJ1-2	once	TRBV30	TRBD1	TGTGCCTGGTACCCGAGACAGGGGGGTAACTATGGCTACACCTTC	CAWYPRQGGNYGYTF
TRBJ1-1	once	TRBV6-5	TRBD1	TGTGCCAGCGAAAAGGGACAGGGAAGGGCTGAAGCTTTCTTT	CASEKGQGRAEAFF
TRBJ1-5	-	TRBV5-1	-	TGCGCCAGCAGCTTTGATGGGAATCAGCCCCAGCATTTT	CASSFDGNQPQHF
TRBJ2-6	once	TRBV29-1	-	TGCAGCGTCATCTTAATAGGGGGAGGTTCTGGGGCCAACGTCCTGACTTTC	CSVILIGGGSGANVLTF
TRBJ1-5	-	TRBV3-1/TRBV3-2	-	TGTGCCAGCAGCCAAGGCAGCAGGGGTAGCAATCAGCCCCAGCATTTT	CASSQGSRGSNQPQHF
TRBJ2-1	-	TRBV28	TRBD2	TGTGCCAGCAGTTTATTCAGCGGGACCTACAATGAGCAGTTCTTC	CASSLFSGTYNEQFF
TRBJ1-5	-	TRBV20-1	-	TGCAGTGCTAGTAGGGTCGGGGAAAATCAGCCCCAGCATTTT	CSASRVGENQPQHF
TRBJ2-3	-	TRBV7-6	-	TGTGCCAGCAGCTTAAATGGTGGGCCAGATACGCAGTATTTT	CASSLNGGPDTQYF
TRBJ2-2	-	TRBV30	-	TGTGCCTGGAGTTCCGCTAGCACGAACACCGGGGAGCTGTTTTTT	CAWSSASTNTGELFF
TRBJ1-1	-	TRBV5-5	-	TGTGCCAGCAGCTTTTACGGGGCTGAAGCTTTCTTT	CASSFYGAEAFF
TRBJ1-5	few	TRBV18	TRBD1	TGTGCCAGCTCACCTCGGACAGGGGAGGGCAATCAGCCCCAGCATTTT	CASSPRTGEGNQPQHF
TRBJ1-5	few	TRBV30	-	TGTGCCTGGAGTAACTGGGGTGGCAATCAGCCCCAGCATTTT	CAWSNWGGNQPQHF
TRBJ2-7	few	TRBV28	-	TGTGCCAGTAGACTAAATCAGTACTTC	CASRLNQYF
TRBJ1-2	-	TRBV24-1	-	TGTGCCACCAGTGATACGGCAGACGGCTACACCTTC	CATSDTADGYTF
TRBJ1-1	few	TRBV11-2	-	TGTGCCAGCAGCTCCCTTCCGGGGAACACTGAAGCTTTCTTT	CASSSLPGNTEAFF
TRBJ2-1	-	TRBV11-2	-	TGTGCCAGCAGCTTAGGGGGCCGCGACGATGAGCAGTTCTTC	CASSLGGRDDEQFF
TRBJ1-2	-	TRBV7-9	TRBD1	TGTGCCAGCAGCCTTGACCACTTTGGGACAGGGTCCGGCTACACCTTC	CASSLDHFGTGSGYTF
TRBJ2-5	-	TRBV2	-	TGTGCCAGCAGTGAGAGACAAATCCAAGAGACCCAGTACTTC	CASSERQIQETQYF
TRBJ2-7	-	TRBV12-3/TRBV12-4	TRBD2	TGTGCCAGCAGTTTTGGGGGGGGAGAGCAGTACTTC	CASSFGGGEQYF